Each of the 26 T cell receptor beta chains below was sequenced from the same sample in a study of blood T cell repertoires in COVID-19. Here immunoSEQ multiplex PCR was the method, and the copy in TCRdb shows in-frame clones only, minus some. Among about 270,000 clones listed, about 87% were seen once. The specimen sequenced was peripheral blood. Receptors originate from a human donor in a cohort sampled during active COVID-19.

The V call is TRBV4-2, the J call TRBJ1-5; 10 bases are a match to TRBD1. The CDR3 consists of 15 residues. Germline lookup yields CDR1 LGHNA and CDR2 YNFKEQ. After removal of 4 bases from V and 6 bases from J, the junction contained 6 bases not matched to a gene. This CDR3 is CASSPGQGGSQPQHF. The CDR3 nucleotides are TGTGCCAGCAGCCCCGGACAGGGGGGGAGTCAGCCCCAGCATTTT.

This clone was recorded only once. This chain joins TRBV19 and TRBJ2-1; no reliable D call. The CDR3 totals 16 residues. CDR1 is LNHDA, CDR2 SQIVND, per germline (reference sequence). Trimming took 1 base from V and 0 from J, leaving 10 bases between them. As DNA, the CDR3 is TGTGCCAGTAGTATAGGTACGACATACTCCTACAATGAGCAGTTCTTC. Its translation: CASSIGTTYSYNEQFF. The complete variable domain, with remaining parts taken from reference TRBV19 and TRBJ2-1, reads DGGITQSPKYLFRKEGQNVTLSCEQNLNHDAMYWYRQDPGQGLRLIYYSQIVNDFQKGDIAEGYSVSREKKESFPLTVTSAQKNPTAFYLCASSIGTTYSYNEQFFGPGTRLTVL.

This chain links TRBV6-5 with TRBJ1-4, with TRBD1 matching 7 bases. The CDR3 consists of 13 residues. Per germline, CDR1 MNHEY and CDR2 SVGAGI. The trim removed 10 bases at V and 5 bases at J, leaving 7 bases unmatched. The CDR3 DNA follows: TGTGCCACCGGGGACAGATTAAATGAAAAACTGTTTTTT. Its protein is CATGDRLNEKLFF.

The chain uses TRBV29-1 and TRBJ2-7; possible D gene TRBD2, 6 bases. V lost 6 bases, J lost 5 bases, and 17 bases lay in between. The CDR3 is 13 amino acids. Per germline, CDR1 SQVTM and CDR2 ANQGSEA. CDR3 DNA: TGCAGCGTCATCTCGGCCGGGAGAGACGAGCAGTACTTC. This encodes CSVISAGRDEQYF.

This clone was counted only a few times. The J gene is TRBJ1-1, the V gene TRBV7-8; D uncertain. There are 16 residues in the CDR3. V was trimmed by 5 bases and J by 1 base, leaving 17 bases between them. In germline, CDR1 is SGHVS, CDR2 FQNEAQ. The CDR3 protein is CASSPPLRLGNTEAFF. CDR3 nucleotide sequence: TGTGCCAGCAGCCCCCCCCTCCGACTTGGGAACACTGAAGCTTTCTTT.

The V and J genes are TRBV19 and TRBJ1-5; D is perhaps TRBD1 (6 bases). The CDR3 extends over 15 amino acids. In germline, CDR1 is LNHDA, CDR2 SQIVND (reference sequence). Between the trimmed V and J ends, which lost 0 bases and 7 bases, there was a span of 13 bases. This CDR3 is CASSIDRRGGQPQHF. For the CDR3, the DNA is TGTGCCAGTAGTATAGATCGGAGGGGGGGCCAGCCCCAGCATTTT.

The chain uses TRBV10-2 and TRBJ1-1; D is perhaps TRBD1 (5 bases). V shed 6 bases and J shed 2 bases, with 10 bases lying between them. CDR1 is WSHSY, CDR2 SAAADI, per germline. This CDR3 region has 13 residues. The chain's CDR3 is CASRDTSNTEAFF. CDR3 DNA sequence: TGCGCCAGCAGGGACACGAGCAACACTGAAGCTTTCTTT.

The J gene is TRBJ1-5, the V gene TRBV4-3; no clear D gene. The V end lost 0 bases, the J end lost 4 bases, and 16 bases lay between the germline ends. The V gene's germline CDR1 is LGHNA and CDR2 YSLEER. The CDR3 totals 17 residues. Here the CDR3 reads CASSQERTGIANQPQHF. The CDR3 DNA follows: TGCGCCAGCAGCCAAGAACGGACGGGGATTGCAAATCAGCCCCAGCATTTT.

The chain's CDR3 is CASSWTGSTGELFF. In DNA form, the CDR3 reads TGTGCCAGCAGTTGGACAGGGTCCACCGGGGAGCTGTTTTTT. This chain joins TRBV6-2 or TRBV6-3 and TRBJ2-2; TRBD1 matches 8 bases. Germline values: CDR1 MNHEY, CDR2 SVGEGT. With 4 bases clipped from V and 4 bases from J, the junction kept 2 bases outside the gene matches. The CDR3 covers 14 residues.

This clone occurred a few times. CDR3 DNA: TGTGCCAGCAGCAAAAGGTCCGGGATGGGTGAAAAACTGTTTTTT. Residues: CASSKRSGMGEKLFF. V is TRBV21-1 and J is TRBJ1-4. TRBV21-1 is an annotated pseudogene. This CDR3 is 15 amino acids long.

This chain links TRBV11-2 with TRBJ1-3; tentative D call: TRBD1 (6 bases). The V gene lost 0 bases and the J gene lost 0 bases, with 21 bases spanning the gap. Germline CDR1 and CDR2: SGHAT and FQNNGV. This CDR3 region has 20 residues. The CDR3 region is CASSLDLTITGISSGNTIYF. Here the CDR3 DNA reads TGTGCCAGCAGCTTAGATCTAACTATAACAGGGATAAGCTCTGGAAACACCATATATTTT.

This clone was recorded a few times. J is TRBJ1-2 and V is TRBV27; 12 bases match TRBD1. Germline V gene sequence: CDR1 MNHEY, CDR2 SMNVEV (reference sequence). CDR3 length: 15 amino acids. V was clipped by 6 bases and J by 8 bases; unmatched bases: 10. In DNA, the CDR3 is TGTGCCAGCAGGGGAGGGACAGGGGGCGTAAGGGGCTACACCTTC. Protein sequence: CASRGGTGGVRGYTF.

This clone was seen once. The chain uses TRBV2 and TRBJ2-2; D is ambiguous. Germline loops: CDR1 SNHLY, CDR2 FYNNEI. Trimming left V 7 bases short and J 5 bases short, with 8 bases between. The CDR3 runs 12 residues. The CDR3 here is CASNTQTGELFF. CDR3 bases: TGTGCCAGCAATACACAGACCGGGGAGCTGTTTTTT.

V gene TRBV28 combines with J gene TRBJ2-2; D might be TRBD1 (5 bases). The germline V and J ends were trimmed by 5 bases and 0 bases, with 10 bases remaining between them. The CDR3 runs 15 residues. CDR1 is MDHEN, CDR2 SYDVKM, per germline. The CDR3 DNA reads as TGTGCCAGCAGTCTTCGACAGACGAACACCGGGGAGCTGTTTTTT. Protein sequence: CASSLRQTNTGELFF.

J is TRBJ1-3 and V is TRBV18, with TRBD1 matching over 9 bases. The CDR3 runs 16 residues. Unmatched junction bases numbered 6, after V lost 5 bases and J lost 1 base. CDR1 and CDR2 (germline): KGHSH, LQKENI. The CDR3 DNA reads TGTGCCAGCTCAACAGGACAGGGGCGGTCTGGAAACACCATATATTTT. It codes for CASSTGQGRSGNTIYF. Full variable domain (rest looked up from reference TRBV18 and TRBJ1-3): NAGVMQNPRHLVRRRGQEARLRCSPMKGHSHVYWYRQLPEEGLKFMVYLQKENIIDESGMPKERFSAEFPKEGPSILRIQQVVRGDSAAYFCASSTGQGRSGNTIYFGEGSWLTVV.

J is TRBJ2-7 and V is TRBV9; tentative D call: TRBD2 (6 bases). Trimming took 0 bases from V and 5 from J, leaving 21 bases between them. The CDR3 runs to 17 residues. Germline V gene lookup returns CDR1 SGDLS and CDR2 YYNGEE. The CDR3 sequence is CASSVAPQGLIANEQYF. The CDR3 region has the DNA TGTGCCAGCAGCGTAGCCCCGCAGGGACTTATTGCGAACGAGCAGTACTTC.

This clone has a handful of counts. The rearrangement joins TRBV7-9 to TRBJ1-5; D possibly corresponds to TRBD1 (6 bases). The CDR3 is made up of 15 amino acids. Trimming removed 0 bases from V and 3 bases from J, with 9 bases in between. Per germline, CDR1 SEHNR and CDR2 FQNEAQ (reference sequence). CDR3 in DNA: TGTGCCAGCAGCTTAGCAGGGGGTCTCAATCAGCCCCAGCATTTT. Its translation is CASSLAGGLNQPQHF.

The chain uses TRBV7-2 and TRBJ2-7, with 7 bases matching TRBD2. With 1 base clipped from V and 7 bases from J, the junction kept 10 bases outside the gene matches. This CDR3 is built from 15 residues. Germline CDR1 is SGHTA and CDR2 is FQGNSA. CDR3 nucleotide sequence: TGTGCCAGCAGCTTAGTAGTAGCGGGCGGAGGGGAGCAGTACTTC. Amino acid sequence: CASSLVVAGGGEQYF.

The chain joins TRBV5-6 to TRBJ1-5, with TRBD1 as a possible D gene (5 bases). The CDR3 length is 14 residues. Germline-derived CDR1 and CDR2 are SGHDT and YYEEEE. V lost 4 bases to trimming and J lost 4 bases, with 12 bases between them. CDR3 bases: TGTGCCAGCAGCAAGGGACTAATTAATCAGCCCCAGCATTTT. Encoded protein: CASSKGLINQPQHF.

The DNA of the CDR3 is TGTGCCACCAGTGATTCGGAGGGCCGCGGCACCGGGGAGCTGTTTTTT. This translates into CATSDSEGRGTGELFF. This chain connects TRBV24-1 to TRBJ2-2; tentative D call: TRBD2 (6 bases). Between the trimmed V and J ends, which lost 2 bases and 4 bases, there was a span of 13 bases. The length of the CDR3 is 16 residues. The germline CDR1 and CDR2 sequences are KGHDR and SFDVKD.

CDR3 residues: CASSEVRGGGPLGYTF. CDR3 DNA sequence: TGTGCCAGCAGTGAAGTTCGCGGGGGCGGTCCCCTTGGCTACACCTTC. This chain links TRBV2 with TRBJ1-2; tentative D call: TRBD1 (6 bases). The V end lost 1 base, the J end lost 7 bases, and 19 bases lay between the germline ends. CDR3 length: 16 amino acids. Germline CDR1 is SNHLY and CDR2 is FYNNEI.

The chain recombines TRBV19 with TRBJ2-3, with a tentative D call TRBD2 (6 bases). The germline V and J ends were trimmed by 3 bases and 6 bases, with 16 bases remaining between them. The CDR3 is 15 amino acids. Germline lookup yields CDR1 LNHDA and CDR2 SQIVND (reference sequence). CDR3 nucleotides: TGTGCCAGTAGTATCCCCGGCCGAGGAGGGGATACGCAGTATTTT. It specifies CASSIPGRGGDTQYF.

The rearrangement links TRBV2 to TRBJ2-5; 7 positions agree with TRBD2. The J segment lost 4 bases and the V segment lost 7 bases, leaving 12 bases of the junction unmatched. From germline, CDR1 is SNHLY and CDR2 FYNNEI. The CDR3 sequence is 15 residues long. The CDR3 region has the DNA TGTGCCAGCAAAAAGAACCCTAGCGGTCGAGAGACCCAGTACTTC. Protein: CASKKNPSGRETQYF. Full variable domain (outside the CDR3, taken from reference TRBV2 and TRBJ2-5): EPEVTQTPSHQVTQMGQEVILRCVPISNHLYFYWYRQILGQKVEFLVSFYNNEISEKSEIFDDQFSVERPDGSNFTLKIRSTKLEDSAMYFCASKKNPSGRETQYFGPGTRLLVL.

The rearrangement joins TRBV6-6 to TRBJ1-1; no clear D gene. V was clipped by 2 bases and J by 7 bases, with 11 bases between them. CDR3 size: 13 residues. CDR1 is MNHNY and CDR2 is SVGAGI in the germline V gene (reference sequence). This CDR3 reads CASSYRPGGEAFF. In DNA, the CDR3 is TGTGCCAGCAGTTACCGCCCCGGAGGTGAAGCTTTCTTT.

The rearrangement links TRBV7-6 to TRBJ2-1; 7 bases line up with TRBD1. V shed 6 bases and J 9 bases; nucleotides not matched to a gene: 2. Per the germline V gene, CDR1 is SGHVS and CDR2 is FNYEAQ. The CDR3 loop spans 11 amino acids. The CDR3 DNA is TGTGCCAGCAGTTGGGACAGTGAGCAGTTCTTC. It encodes CASSWDSEQFF.

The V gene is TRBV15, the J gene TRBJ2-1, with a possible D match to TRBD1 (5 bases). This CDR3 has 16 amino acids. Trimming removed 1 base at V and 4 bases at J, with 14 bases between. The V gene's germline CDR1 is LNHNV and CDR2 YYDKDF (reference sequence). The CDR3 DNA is TGTGCCACCAGCAGAGGGGTGGGCAGGGCGTACAATGAGCAGTTCTTC. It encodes CATSRGVGRAYNEQFF.